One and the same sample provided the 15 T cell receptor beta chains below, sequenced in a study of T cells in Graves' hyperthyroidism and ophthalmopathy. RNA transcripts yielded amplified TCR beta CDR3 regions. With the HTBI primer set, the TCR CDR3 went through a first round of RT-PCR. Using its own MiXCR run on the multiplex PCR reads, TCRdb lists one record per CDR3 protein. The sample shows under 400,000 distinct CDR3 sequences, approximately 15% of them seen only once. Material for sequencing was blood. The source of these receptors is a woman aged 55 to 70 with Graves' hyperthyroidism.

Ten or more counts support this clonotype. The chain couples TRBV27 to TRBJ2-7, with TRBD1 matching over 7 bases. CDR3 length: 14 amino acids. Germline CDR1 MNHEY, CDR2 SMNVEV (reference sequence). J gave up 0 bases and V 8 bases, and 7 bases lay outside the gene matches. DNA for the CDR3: TGTGCCAGCGCAGACAGGGTGGACTCCTACGAGCAGTACTTC. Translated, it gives CASADRVDSYEQYF.

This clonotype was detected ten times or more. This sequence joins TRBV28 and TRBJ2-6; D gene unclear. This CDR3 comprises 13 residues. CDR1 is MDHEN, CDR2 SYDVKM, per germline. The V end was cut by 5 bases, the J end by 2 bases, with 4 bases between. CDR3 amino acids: CASSVTGANVLTF. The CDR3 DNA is TGTGCCAGCAGTGTCACTGGGGCCAACGTCCTGACTTTC.

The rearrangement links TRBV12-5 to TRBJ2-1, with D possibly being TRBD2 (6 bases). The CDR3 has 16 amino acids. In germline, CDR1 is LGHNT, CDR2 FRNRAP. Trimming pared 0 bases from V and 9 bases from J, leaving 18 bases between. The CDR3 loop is CASGLVLVGGPLEQFF. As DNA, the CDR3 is TGTGCTAGTGGTTTGGTACTGGTGGGAGGACCTCTTGAGCAGTTCTTC.

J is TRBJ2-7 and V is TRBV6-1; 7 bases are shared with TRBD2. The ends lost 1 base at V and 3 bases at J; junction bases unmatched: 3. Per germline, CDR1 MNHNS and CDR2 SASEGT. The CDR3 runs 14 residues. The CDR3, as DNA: TGTGCCAGCAGTGAAGGCGGGAGAGGCTACGAGCAGTACTTC. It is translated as CASSEGGRGYEQYF.

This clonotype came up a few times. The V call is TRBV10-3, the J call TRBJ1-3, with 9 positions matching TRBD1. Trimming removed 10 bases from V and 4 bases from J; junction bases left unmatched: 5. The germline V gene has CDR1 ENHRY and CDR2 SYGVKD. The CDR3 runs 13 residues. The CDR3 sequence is CATTGQGGNTIYF. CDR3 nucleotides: TGTGCCACCACGGGACAGGGCGGAAACACCATATATTTT.

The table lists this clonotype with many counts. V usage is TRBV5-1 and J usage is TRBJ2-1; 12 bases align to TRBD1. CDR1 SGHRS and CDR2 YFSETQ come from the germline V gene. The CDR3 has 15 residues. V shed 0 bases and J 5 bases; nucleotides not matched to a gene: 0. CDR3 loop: CASSLGDRGHNEQFF. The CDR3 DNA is TGCGCCAGCAGCTTGGGGGACAGGGGGCACAATGAGCAGTTCTTC.

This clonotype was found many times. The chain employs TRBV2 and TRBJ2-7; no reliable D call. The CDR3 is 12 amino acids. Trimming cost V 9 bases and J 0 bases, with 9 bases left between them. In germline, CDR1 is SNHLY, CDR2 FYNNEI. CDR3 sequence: CARSTPSYEQYF. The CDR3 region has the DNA TGTGCCAGGTCTACACCCTCCTACGAGCAGTACTTC.

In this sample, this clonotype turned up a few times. CDR3 loop: CASSSPTTGNYGYTF. Written as DNA, the CDR3 is TGTGCCAGTAGTAGCCCGACGACAGGGAACTATGGCTACACCTTC. The V gene is TRBV19, the J gene TRBJ1-2, with 7 bases identical to TRBD1. Germline V gene lookup returns CDR1 LNHDA and CDR2 SQIVND (reference sequence). The length of the CDR3 is 15 residues. J lost 2 bases, V lost 4 bases, and 7 bases had no gene match.

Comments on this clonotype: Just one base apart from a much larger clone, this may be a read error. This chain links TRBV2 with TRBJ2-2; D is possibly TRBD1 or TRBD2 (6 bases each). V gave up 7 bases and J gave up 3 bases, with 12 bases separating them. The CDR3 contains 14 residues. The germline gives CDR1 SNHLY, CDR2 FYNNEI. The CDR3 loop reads CASTEGVDTGELFF. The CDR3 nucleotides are TGTGCCAGCACGGAGGGGGTGGACACCGGGGAGCTGTTTTTT. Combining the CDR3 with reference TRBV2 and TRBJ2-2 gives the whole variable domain EPEVTQTPSHQVTQMGQEVILRCVPISNHLYFYWYRQILGQKVEFLVSFYNNEISEKSEIFDDQFSVERPDGSNFTLKIRSTKLEDSAMYFCASTEGVDTGELFFGEGSRLTVL.

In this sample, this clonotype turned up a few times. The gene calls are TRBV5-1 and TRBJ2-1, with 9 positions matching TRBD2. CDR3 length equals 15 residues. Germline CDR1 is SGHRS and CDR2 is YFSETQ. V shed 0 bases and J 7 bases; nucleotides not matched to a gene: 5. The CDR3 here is CASSLVAGGINEQFF. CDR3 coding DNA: TGCGCCAGCAGCTTGGTGGCGGGAGGGATTAATGAGCAGTTCTTC. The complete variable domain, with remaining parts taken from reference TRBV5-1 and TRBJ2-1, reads KAGVTQTPRYLIKTRGQQVTLSCSPISGHRSVSWYQQTPGQGLQFLFEYFSETQRNKGNFPGRFSGRQFSNSRSEMNVSTLELGDSALYLCASSLVAGGINEQFFGPGTRLTVL.

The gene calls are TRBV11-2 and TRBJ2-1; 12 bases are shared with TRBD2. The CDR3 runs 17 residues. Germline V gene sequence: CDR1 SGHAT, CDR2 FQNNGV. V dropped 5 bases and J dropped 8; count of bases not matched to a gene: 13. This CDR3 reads CASSLGLAGGFRHEQFF. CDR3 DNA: TGTGCCAGCAGCCTGGGGCTAGCGGGAGGGTTTAGGCATGAGCAGTTCTTC.

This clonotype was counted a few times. CDR3 sequence: CASSSVSFNEQYF. The CDR3 region has the DNA TGTGCCAGCAGTTCCGTGAGTTTTAACGAGCAGTACTTC. The V call is TRBV6-1, the J call TRBJ2-7; D is unresolved. This CDR3 comprises 13 residues. CDR1 MNHNS and CDR2 SASEGT come from the germline V gene. The V end was cut by 5 bases, the J end by 5 bases, with 13 bases between.

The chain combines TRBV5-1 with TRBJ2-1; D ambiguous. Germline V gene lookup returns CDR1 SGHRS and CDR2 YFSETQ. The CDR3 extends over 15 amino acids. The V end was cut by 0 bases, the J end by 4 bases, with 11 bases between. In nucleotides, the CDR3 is TGCGCCAGCAGCTTGGGGCCCTGGGATTACAATGAGCAGTTCTTC. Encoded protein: CASSLGPWDYNEQFF.

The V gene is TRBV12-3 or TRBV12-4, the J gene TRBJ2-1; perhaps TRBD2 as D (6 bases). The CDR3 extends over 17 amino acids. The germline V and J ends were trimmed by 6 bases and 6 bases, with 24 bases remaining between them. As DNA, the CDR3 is TGTGCCAGCAGCCAAGAAGCCCGGGACTTGCTGAGCAATGAGCAGTTCTTC. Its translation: CASSQEARDLLSNEQFF.

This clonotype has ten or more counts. The CDR3 nucleotides read TGTGCCAGCAGTTATGGTTCCAATCAGCCCCAGCATTTT. Translating it yields CASSYGSNQPQHF. The chain carries TRBV6-1 and TRBJ1-5; D is uncertain. The V end lost 5 bases, the J end lost 3 bases, and 8 bases lay between the germline ends. Per the germline V gene, CDR1 is MNHNS and CDR2 is SASEGT. The CDR3 covers 13 residues.